Listed below are T cell receptor beta chains from one sample, sequenced in a study of cytomegalovirus exposure and HLA in healthy donors. Generated by immunoSEQ multiplex PCR, the TCRdb table keeps only in-frame clones and is missing some. The sample yields tens of thousands of clones, about 92% seen once. The specimen sequenced was PBMCs. The receptors were gathered from a woman aged 18-29 years in good health and CMV-seronegative. CDR3s include the opening cysteine and the closing phenylalanine or tryptophan. Some rows mark clone size as missing; the rest say once, few, many or name a class of expanded clone.

abundance: NA; v_gene: TRBV6-5; CDR3aa: CASSYYGTGGVDGYTF
abundance: NA; v_gene: TRBV19; CDR3aa: CASTPGQATGGYTF
abundance: NA; v_gene: TRBV6-5; CDR3aa: CASSYAGVGSTDTQYF
abundance: NA; v_gene: TRBV5-1; CDR3aa: CASSLGTGGREQFF
abundance: NA; v_gene: TRBV5-8; CDR3aa: CASSLQNGLAHNEQFF
abundance: few; v_gene: TRBV15; CDR3aa: CATRPTGDNYGYTF
abundance: NA; v_gene: TRBV9; CDR3aa: CASSASGTAPDTQYF
abundance: NA; v_gene: TRBV25-1; CDR3aa: CASSIDKGDPYGYTF
abundance: NA; v_gene: TRBV10-3; CDR3aa: CAISDWTRVGDNYEQYF
abundance: NA; v_gene: TRBV5-4; CDR3aa: CASSLGTRGTEAFF
abundance: once; v_gene: TRBV4-3; CDR3aa: CASSQAGVNTGELFF
abundance: NA; v_gene: TRBV27; CDR3aa: CASSSPDRGIYGYTF
abundance: NA; v_gene: TRBV29-1; CDR3aa: CSARVGANVLTF
abundance: NA; v_gene: TRBV19; CDR3aa: CASLGQGNTEAFF
abundance: NA; v_gene: TRBV29-1; CDR3aa: CSVEEGYEQYF
abundance: NA; v_gene: TRBV7-9; CDR3aa: CASSFFRDSKAFF
abundance: NA; v_gene: TRBV15; CDR3aa: CATAPGTEAYYGYTF
abundance: NA; v_gene: TRBV29-1; CDR3aa: CTTSGQGLNTEAFF
abundance: once; v_gene: TRBV13; CDR3aa: CASGTDSTDTQYF
abundance: few; v_gene: TRBV9; CDR3aa: CASSEGIRGPTDTQYF
abundance: NA; v_gene: TRBV29-1; CDR3aa: CSVLSGGEGYTF
abundance: once; v_gene: TRBV6-6; CDR3aa: CASSNPTSSDTQYF
abundance: NA; v_gene: TRBV27; CDR3aa: CASSFGDGGETQYF
abundance: NA; v_gene: TRBV18; CDR3aa: CASSQLGGVQETQYF